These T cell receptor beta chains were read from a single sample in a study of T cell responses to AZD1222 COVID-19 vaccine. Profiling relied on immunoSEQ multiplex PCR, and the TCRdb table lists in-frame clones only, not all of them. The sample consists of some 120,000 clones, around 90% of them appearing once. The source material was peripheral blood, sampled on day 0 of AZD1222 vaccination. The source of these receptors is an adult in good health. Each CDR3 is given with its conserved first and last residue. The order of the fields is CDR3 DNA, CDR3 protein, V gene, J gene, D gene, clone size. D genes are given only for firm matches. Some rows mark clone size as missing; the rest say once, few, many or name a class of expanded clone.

cdr3_nt: TGTGCCAGCAGCTTAGTTGGGATCACAGATACGCAGTATTTT; cdr3_aa: CASSLVGITDTQYF; v_call: TRBV7-8; j_call: TRBJ2-3; d_call: .; clone_size: .
cdr3_nt: TGTGCCAGCAGCTTGGAACAGGAGCAGTACTTC; cdr3_aa: CASSLEQEQYF; v_call: TRBV5-6; j_call: TRBJ2-7; d_call: .; clone_size: .
cdr3_nt: TGCGCCAGCAGCTTTGAGCAGGGTACGCAGTATTTT; cdr3_aa: CASSFEQGTQYF; v_call: TRBV5-1; j_call: TRBJ2-3; d_call: .; clone_size: .
cdr3_nt: TGTGCCAGCACCGTGGACAGAAACACTGAAGCTTTCTTT; cdr3_aa: CASTVDRNTEAFF; v_call: TRBV5-4; j_call: TRBJ1-1; d_call: .; clone_size: .
cdr3_nt: TGTGCCAGCAGTGAGGGACAGGGGGTGTTTAATGAAAAACTGTTTTTT; cdr3_aa: CASSEGQGVFNEKLFF; v_call: TRBV2; j_call: TRBJ1-4; d_call: TRBD1; clone_size: .
cdr3_nt: TGCGCCAACCAACGGGGGGGCTACTCTGGAAACACCATATATTTT; cdr3_aa: CANQRGGYSGNTIYF; v_call: TRBV10-1; j_call: TRBJ1-3; d_call: .; clone_size: .
cdr3_nt: TGTGCCAGCAACGGGGGGCTGTTTTCTGAGCAGTTCTTC; cdr3_aa: CASNGGLFSEQFF; v_call: TRBV7-8; j_call: TRBJ2-1; d_call: .; clone_size: .
cdr3_nt: TGTGCCAGCAGTTTCAAGGGAGGGACAATACTTGGCTACACCTTC; cdr3_aa: CASSFKGGTILGYTF; v_call: TRBV27; j_call: TRBJ1-2; d_call: .; clone_size: once
cdr3_nt: TGTGCCAGCTCCTCCGGGACAAATTACGAGCAGTACTTC; cdr3_aa: CASSSGTNYEQYF; v_call: TRBV18; j_call: TRBJ2-7; d_call: .; clone_size: .
cdr3_nt: TGCGCCAGCAGTCAGGGCGACAATCAGCCCCAGCATTTT; cdr3_aa: CASSQGDNQPQHF; v_call: TRBV5-1; j_call: TRBJ1-5; d_call: .; clone_size: .
cdr3_nt: TGTGCCGGAGGAATATCATCCGCCAGGGCCTACGAGCAGTACTTC; cdr3_aa: CAGGISSARAYEQYF; v_call: TRBV2; j_call: TRBJ2-7; d_call: .; clone_size: few
cdr3_nt: TGTGCCAGCAGCCAAGAAACAGGGAGCTCCTACGAGCAGTACTTC; cdr3_aa: CASSQETGSSYEQYF; v_call: TRBV14; j_call: TRBJ2-7; d_call: .; clone_size: .
cdr3_nt: TGTGCCAGCAGCAAAGGGGCCAGGGACACCGGGGAGCTGTTTTTT; cdr3_aa: CASSKGARDTGELFF; v_call: TRBV21-1; j_call: TRBJ2-2; d_call: .; clone_size: few
cdr3_nt: TGTGCCAGCAGTGAAATAACCCGGCGCGGCTACACCTTC; cdr3_aa: CASSEITRRGYTF; v_call: TRBV6-1; j_call: TRBJ1-2; d_call: .; clone_size: .
cdr3_nt: TGCAGTGCTAGTCTTCAACCGGAAGGGGCGCGCGAAAAACTGTTTTTT; cdr3_aa: CSASLQPEGAREKLFF; v_call: TRBV20-1; j_call: TRBJ1-4; d_call: .; clone_size: .
cdr3_nt: TGTGCCAGCAGCTTTCTGAGAGGAAATGAGCAGTTCTTC; cdr3_aa: CASSFLRGNEQFF; v_call: TRBV7-9; j_call: TRBJ2-1; d_call: .; clone_size: .
cdr3_nt: TGTGCCAGCAGCCACTGGGGTGAAAAACTGTTTTTT; cdr3_aa: CASSHWGEKLFF; v_call: TRBV3-1/TRBV3-2; j_call: TRBJ1-4; d_call: .; clone_size: .
cdr3_nt: TGTGCCAGCAGCCGTGGTCAGCCCCAGCATTTT; cdr3_aa: CASSRGQPQHF; v_call: TRBV5-8; j_call: TRBJ1-5; d_call: .; clone_size: .
cdr3_nt: TGTGCCAGCAGCCGGAGTGATACGCAGTATTTT; cdr3_aa: CASSRSDTQYF; v_call: TRBV11-3; j_call: TRBJ2-3; d_call: .; clone_size: .
cdr3_nt: TGTGCCAGTAGGGTTTATAGCAATCAGCCCCAGCATTTT; cdr3_aa: CASRVYSNQPQHF; v_call: TRBV19; j_call: TRBJ1-5; d_call: .; clone_size: .
cdr3_nt: TGCGCCAGCAGCCTTAGGGGGGGCGTCTATGGCTACACCTTC; cdr3_aa: CASSLRGGVYGYTF; v_call: TRBV4-3; j_call: TRBJ1-2; d_call: .; clone_size: once
cdr3_nt: TGTGCCAGCAGCTTGATACAGTCCTACAATGAGCAGTTCTTC; cdr3_aa: CASSLIQSYNEQFF; v_call: TRBV11-2; j_call: TRBJ2-1; d_call: .; clone_size: once
cdr3_nt: TGTGCCAGCAGCGTCCTTTCCGGGACAGGGGGCAAAATGGGTGGCTACACCTTC; cdr3_aa: CASSVLSGTGGKMGGYTF; v_call: TRBV7-9; j_call: TRBJ1-2; d_call: TRBD1; clone_size: few
cdr3_nt: TGTGCCAGTAGTATGGGGACAGGGGCAACTAACTATGGCTACACCTTC; cdr3_aa: CASSMGTGATNYGYTF; v_call: TRBV19; j_call: TRBJ1-2; d_call: TRBD1; clone_size: .
cdr3_nt: TGTGCCAGCAGCGTAGGACCGGGACAGTACGAGCAGTACTTC; cdr3_aa: CASSVGPGQYEQYF; v_call: TRBV9; j_call: TRBJ2-7; d_call: TRBD1; clone_size: .
cdr3_nt: TGTGCCAGCTCGTTCACCGGGACAGAGGATTCACCCCTCCACTTT; cdr3_aa: CASSFTGTEDSPLHF; v_call: TRBV18; j_call: TRBJ1-6; d_call: TRBD1; clone_size: many